Shown below are 9 T cell receptor beta chains from a single sample sequenced in a study of regulatory T cells in long-lasting Graves disease. For TCR beta, libraries came from iRepertoire HTBI primers and Arm-PCR of CDR3 regions. Each CDR3 protein gets one entry after TCRdb re-called the multiplex PCR reads with MiXCR. The sample gives over 200,000 distinct CDR3 sequences, approximately 16% of which show up once; more than 20% is in the top ten. Sample time point: newly diagnosed GD, antithyroid drugs for less than 3 months. From PBMCs, RNA was extracted and then used to make the TCR library. Here the sequenced sample was peripheral blood mononuclear cells (PBMCs), taken at new diagnosis, from a patient treated with antithyroid drugs. The receptors originated from a female donor with Graves disease.

This clonotype was counted at least ten times. This chain connects TRBV5-6 to TRBJ2-3; 8 bases fit TRBD1. Trimming cost V 0 bases and J 2 bases; bases outside gene matches: 2. The CDR3 loop spans 15 amino acids. Germline lookup yields CDR1 SGHDT and CDR2 YYEEEE. CDR3 residues: CASSLDRGNTDTQYF. The CDR3 nucleotides read TGTGCCAGCAGCTTGGACAGGGGGAACACAGATACGCAGTATTTT.

This rearrangement joins TRBV2 to TRBJ2-3, with no clear D. The V end lost 9 bases, the J end lost 2 bases, and 18 bases lay between the germline ends. Germline V gives CDR1 SNHLY, CDR2 FYNNEI. This CDR3 has 15 residues. The CDR3, as DNA: TGTGCCAGATCGGCCGCAGAGCAGACCACAGATACGCAGTATTTT. This translates into CARSAAEQTTDTQYF.

As to this clonotype: Possible read error: a much larger clone is one base away. The chain links TRBV14 to TRBJ1-3; 7 bases fit TRBD1. Germline V CDR1 and CDR2: SGHDN, FVKESK. The CDR3 extends over 15 amino acids. The J segment lost 9 bases and the V segment lost 4 bases, leaving 12 bases of the junction unmatched. CDR3 loop: CASSLTGEVQSTIYF. CDR3 coding DNA: TGTGCCAGCAGCCTAACAGGGGAGGTCCAGAGCACCATATATTTT.

This clonotype has ten or more counts. V is TRBV12-3 or TRBV12-4 and J is TRBJ2-1, with D perhaps matching TRBD1 (5 bases). V dropped 6 bases and J dropped 5 bases, with 11 bases sitting between them. CDR3 length: 13 residues. The CDR3 DNA sequence: TGTGCCAGCAGGGACATAGGAAACAATGAGCAGTTCTTC. It is translated as CASRDIGNNEQFF.

This clonotype was detected ten times or more. V and J are TRBV28 and TRBJ1-5; D gene uncertain. Between the trimmed V and J ends, which lost 5 bases and 2 bases, there was a span of 10 bases. The germline V gene encodes CDR1 MDHEN and CDR2 SYDVKM. This CDR3 has 14 amino acids. The CDR3 here is CASSLPSGNQPQHF. CDR3 DNA sequence: TGTGCCAGCAGTCTCCCTTCTGGCAATCAGCCCCAGCATTTT.

This clonotype was counted only a few times. This likely reflects a read error, since a far larger clone is one base away. The genes are TRBV10-3 and TRBJ1-4, with D maybe TRBD1 (6 bases). V was clipped by 3 bases and J by 5 bases, with 16 bases between them. This CDR3 comprises 16 residues. The germline V gene has CDR1 ENHRY and CDR2 SYGVKD. CDR3 sequence: CAISDLLGGANEKLFF. The CDR3 coding sequence is TGTGCCATCAGTGATCTCCTCGGGGGCGCAAATGAAAAACTGTTTTTT.

This clonotype showed up many times. Its ends do not fully match the called genes, so a read error is possible. V usage is TRBV7-7 and J usage is TRBJ2-5; 9 bases align to TRBD1. The germline V gene has CDR1 SSHAT and CDR2 FNYEAQ (reference sequence). This CDR3 region has 14 residues. CDR3: CASSLGTGPETQYF. The CDR3, as DNA: TGTGCTAGCAGCTTGGGGACAGGGCCTGAGACCCAGTACTTC.

This clonotype showed up many times. The rearrangement uses TRBV20-1 and TRBJ2-1; 8 bases agree with TRBD2. The CDR3 sequence is 15 residues long. CDR1 is DFQATT, CDR2 SNEGSKA, per germline (reference sequence). Trimming at V came to 1 base and at J to 1 base, leaving 3 bases not matched to a gene. The CDR3 reads CSARAIAGSYNEQFF. For the CDR3, the DNA is TGCAGTGCTAGAGCAATAGCGGGATCCTACAATGAGCAGTTCTTC.

This clonotype came up many times. The chain recombines TRBV19 with TRBJ2-1; 8 positions match TRBD2. V was pared by 5 bases and J by 3 bases, with 9 bases of the junction left unmatched. The CDR3 covers 16 residues. Per germline, CDR1 LNHDA and CDR2 SQIVND (reference sequence). CDR3 region: CASSRQMGLGYNEQFF. The CDR3 region has the DNA TGTGCCAGTAGTCGGCAGATGGGACTAGGCTACAATGAGCAGTTCTTC.